This entry describes one TCR beta chain. Its antigen remains unknown. This specimen comes from a study of human T cells and chemical hapten exposure. As for the study in general: Sensitization employed 2% DPC on approximately 2 cm by approximately 2 cm of upper inner arm skin.

Time point meaning: patch test 2, 6 weeks after DPC sensitization. Treatment denoted: therapeutic diphenylcyclopropenone sensitization with weekly scalp DPC. Study observations and caveats: Each of the donors had alopecia, so their immune responses may not resemble those of healthy people.

Germline assignment: CDR1 ENHRY and CDR2 SYGVKD. V lost 6 bases and J lost 5, with 16 bases in between. The CDR3 runs to 14 residues. During construction of the library, unique molecular identifiers were attached to individual cDNA molecules for quantitative, reproducible TCR counting. TCRdb redid the calling of the RACE reads with MiXCR, one entry per CDR3 protein. Here the sample spans about 85,000 distinct CDR3 sequences, 11% being singletons. The rearrangement links TRBV10-3 to TRBJ2-5; a possible D gene is TRBD1 (5 bases). The sequence was obtained from a man between 18 and 35 years old with alopecia areata. Some clones in this sample may be carry-over from other donors' samples. Sequenced material: whole blood, taken in connection with sensitization to the hapten diphenylcyclopropenone (DPC). This CDR3 reads CAIRDPTGGETQYF. CDR3 sequence (DNA): TGTGCCATCAGAGATCCTACAGGTGGGGAGACCCAGTACTTC.